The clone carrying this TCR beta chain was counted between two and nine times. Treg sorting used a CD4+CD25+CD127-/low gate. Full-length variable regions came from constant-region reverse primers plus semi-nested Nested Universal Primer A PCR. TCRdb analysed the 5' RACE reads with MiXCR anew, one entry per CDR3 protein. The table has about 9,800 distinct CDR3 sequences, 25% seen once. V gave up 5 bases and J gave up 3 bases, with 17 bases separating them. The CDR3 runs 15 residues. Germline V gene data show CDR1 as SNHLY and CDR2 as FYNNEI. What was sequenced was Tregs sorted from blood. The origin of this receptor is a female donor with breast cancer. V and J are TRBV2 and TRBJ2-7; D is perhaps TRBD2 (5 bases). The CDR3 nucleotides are TGTGCCAGCAGTAGGGCGACGACTACTAACTACGAGCAGTACTTC. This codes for CASSRATTTNYEQYF.